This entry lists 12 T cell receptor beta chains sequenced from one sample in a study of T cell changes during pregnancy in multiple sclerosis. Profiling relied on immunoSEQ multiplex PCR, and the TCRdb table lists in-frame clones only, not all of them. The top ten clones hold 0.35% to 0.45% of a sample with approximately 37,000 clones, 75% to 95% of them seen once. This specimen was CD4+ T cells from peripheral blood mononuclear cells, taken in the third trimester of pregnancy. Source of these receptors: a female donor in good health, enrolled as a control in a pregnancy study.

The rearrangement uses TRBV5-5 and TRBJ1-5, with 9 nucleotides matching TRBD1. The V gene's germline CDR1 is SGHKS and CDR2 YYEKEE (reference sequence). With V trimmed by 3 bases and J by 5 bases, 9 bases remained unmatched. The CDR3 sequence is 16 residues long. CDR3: CASSSTGGLRDQPQHF. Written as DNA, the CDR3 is TGTGCCAGCAGCTCTACAGGGGGCCTAAGAGATCAGCCCCAGCATTTT.

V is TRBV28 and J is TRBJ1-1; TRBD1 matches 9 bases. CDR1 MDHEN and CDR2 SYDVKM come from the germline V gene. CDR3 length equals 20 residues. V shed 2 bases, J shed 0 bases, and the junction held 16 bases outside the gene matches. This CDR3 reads CASSLRLEQGAVGMNTEAFF. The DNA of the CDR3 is TGTGCCAGCAGTTTACGTCTCGAACAGGGGGCGGTGGGAATGAACACTGAAGCTTTCTTT.

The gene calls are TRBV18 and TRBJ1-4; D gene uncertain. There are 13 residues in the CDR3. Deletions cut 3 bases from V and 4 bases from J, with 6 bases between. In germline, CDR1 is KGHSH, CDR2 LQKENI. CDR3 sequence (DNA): TGTGCCAGCTCACCGGGCAGTAATGAAAAACTGTTTTTT. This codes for CASSPGSNEKLFF. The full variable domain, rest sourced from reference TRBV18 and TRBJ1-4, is NAGVMQNPRHLVRRRGQEARLRCSPMKGHSHVYWYRQLPEEGLKFMVYLQKENIIDESGMPKERFSAEFPKEGPSILRIQQVVRGDSAAYFCASSPGSNEKLFFGSGTQLSVL.

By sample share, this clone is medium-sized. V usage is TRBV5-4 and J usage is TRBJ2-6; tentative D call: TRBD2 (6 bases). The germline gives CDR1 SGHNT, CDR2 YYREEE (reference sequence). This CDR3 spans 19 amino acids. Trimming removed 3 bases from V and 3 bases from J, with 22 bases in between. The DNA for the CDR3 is TGTGCCAGCAGCTCTCCATTGGGACGGGAGTCGGTTGGGGCCAACGTCCTGACTTTC. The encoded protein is CASSSPLGRESVGANVLTF.

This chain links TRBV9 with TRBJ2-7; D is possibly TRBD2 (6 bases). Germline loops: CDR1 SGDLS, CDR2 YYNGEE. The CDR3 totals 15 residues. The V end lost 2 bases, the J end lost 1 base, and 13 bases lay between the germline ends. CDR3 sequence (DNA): TGTGCCAGCAGCGTGCGGAGGGGTGTTTCCTACGAGCAGTACTTC. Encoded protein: CASSVRRGVSYEQYF.

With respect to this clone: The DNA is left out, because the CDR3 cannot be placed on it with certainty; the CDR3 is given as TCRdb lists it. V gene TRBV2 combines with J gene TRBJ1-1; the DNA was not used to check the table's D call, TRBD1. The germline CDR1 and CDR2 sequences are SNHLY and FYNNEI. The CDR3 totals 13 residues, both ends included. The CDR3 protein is CASILDRGLEAFF.

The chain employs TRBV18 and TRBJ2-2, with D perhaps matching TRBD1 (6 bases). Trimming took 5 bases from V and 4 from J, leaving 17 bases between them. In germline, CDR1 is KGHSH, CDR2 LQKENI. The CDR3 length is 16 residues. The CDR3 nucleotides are TGTGCCAGCTCATCCTCTATTACAGGGATCACCGGGGAGCTGTTTTTT. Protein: CASSSSITGITGELFF.

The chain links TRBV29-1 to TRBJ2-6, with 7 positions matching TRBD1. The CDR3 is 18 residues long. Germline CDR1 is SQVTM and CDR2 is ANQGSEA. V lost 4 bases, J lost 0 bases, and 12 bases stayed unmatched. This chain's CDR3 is CSVGLYAGGSSGANVLTF. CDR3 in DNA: TGCAGCGTTGGATTGTACGCAGGGGGTTCCTCTGGGGCCAACGTCCTGACTTTC.

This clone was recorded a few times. The CDR3 protein is CASSLVRVDTEAFF. DNA of the CDR3: TGTGCCAGCAGCTTAGTCAGGGTAGACACTGAAGCTTTCTTT. V is TRBV7-9 and J is TRBJ1-1, with D tentatively TRBD1 (5 bases). The V and J ends lost 1 base and 3 bases respectively, with 9 bases between them. The CDR3 loop spans 14 amino acids. The germline CDR1 and CDR2 sequences are SEHNR and FQNEAQ (reference sequence).

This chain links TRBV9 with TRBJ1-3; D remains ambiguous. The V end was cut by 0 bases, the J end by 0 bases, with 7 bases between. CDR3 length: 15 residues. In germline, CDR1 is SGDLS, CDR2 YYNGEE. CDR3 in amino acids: CASSVDGFSGNTIYF. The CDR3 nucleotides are TGTGCCAGCAGCGTAGATGGCTTCTCTGGAAACACCATATATTTT. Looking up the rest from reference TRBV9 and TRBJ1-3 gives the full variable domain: DSGVTQTPKHLITATGQRVTLRCSPRSGDLSVYWYQQSLDQGLQFLIQYYNGEERAKGNILERFSAQQFPDLHSELNLSSLELGDSALYFCASSVDGFSGNTIYFGEGSWLTVV.

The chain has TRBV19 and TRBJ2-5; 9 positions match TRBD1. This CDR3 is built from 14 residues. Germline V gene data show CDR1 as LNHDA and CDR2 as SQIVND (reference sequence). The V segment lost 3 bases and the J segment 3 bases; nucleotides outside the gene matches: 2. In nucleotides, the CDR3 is TGTGCCAGTAGTATCACAGGGGGCAAAGAGACCCAGTACTTC. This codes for CASSITGGKETQYF.

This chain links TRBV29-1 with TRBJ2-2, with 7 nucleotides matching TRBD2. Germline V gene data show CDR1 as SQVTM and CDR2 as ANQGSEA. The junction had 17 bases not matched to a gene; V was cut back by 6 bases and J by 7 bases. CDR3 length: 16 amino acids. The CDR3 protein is CSVLSSSGQAYGELFF. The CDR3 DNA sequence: TGCAGCGTCTTGTCCTCTAGCGGTCAGGCGTACGGGGAGCTGTTTTTT.